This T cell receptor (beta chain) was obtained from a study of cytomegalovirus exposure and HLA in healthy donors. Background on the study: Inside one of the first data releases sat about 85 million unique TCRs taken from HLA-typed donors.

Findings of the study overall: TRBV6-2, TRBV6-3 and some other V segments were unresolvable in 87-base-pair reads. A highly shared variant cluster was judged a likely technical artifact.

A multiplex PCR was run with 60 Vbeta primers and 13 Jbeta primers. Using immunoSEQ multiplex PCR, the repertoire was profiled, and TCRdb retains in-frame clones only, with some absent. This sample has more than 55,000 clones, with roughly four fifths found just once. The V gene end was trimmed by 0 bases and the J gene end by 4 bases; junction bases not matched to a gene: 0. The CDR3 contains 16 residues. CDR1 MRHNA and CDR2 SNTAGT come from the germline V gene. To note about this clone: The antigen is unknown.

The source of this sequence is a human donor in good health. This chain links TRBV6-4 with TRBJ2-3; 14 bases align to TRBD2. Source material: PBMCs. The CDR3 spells CASSDSTSGGADTQYF. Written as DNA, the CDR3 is TGTGCCAGCAGTGACTCGACTAGCGGGGGGGCAGATACGCAGTATTTT.